This T cell receptor beta chain derives from a study of early T cells in non-severe SARS-CoV-2 infection. This CDR3 comprises 16 residues. V lost 2 bases and J 2 bases, leaving 12 bases between the germline ends. CDR1 MGHDK and CDR2 SYGVNS come from the germline V gene. A note on this clonotype: Its target is unknown.

Study results and limitations: VDJdb matches were skewed toward anti-spike CD8 T cell responses.

In the library, individual cDNA molecules carried attached unique molecular identifiers. TCRdb processed the 5' RACE reads anew with MiXCR; each CDR3 protein has one entry. Among some 58,000 distinct CDR3 sequences listed, less than 15% were seen once. This sequence joins TRBV25-1 and TRBJ2-2; perhaps TRBD1 as D (7 bases). Source material: whole blood. The sequence came from an adult who was a healthcare worker with PCR-confirmed SARS-CoV-2 infection or an uninfected control (not recorded which). DNA for the CDR3: TGTGCCAGCAGTGAAAATCAGGGGGGAAACACCGGGGAGCTGTTTTTT. The encoded protein is CASSENQGGNTGELFF.